This T cell receptor beta chain was documented in a study of identical twins. No donor was unhealthy or non-Caucasian. The CDR3 is made up of 16 amino acids. The V end was cut by 0 bases, the J end by 8 bases, with 20 bases between. Germline assignment: CDR1 SGHRS and CDR2 YFSETQ. Findings and limits, study-wide: Twin pairs' shared out-of-frame alpha sequences were enriched in low generation probability.

A word on this clonotype: What it binds is unknown.

TCRdb processed the 5' RACE reads anew with MiXCR; each CDR3 protein has one entry. The sample has a few hundred thousand distinct CDR3 sequences, 7% to 9.5% seen once. The source of this sequence is a woman between 50 and 59 years old in good health. What was sequenced was naive T cells sorted from blood. V and J are TRBV5-1 and TRBJ1-2; TRBD1 is a possible D gene (6 bases). The CDR3 DNA is TGCGCCAGCAGCTTGGTAGCTGCCAGGGGATCAGAGGGCTACACCTTC. Translation: CASSLVAARGSEGYTF.